The 11 T cell receptor beta chains given below trace back to one sample, sequenced in a study of a mutant IDH1 vaccine in newly diagnosed glioma. This sample's time point: baseline, week 1 (first vaccination visit). This sample's treatment: pre-vaccination baseline after standard-of-care therapy. Generated by immunoSEQ multiplex PCR, the TCRdb table keeps only in-frame clones and is missing some. Of roughly 71,000 clones in the sample, approximately 86% were seen once. The sample consisted of PBMCs, taken from a glioma patient treated with radiotherapy, temozolomide or both. All receptors derive from a man aged 25-45 years with glioma.

The genes are TRBV6-5 and TRBJ1-1; 7 bases are shared with TRBD1. Germline V gives CDR1 MNHEY, CDR2 SVGAGI. The CDR3 covers 14 residues. Germline trimming cut 6 bases from V and 5 bases from J; bases unmatched to any gene: 9. In DNA, the CDR3 is TGTGCCAGCAGACCCTCCTGGACAGGTACTGAAGCTTTCTTT. It specifies CASRPSWTGTEAFF.

This chain uses TRBV5-1 with TRBJ2-7; 12 bases are shared with TRBD2. The CDR3 totals 19 residues. Germline CDR1 and CDR2: SGHRS and YFSETQ. Trimming took 0 bases from V and 0 from J; bases not matched to a gene: 10. This CDR3 is CASSLAPLAGGHSSYEQYF. The CDR3 nucleotides read TGCGCCAGCAGCTTGGCCCCACTAGCGGGGGGCCACAGCTCCTACGAGCAGTACTTC.

CDR3 protein: CASRGQAVDYGYTF. Written as DNA, the CDR3 is TGTGCCAGCAGAGGACAGGCGGTAGACTATGGCTACACCTTC. The rearrangement links TRBV13 to TRBJ1-2; 7 positions match TRBD1. Trimming at V came to 6 bases and at J to 3 bases, leaving 7 bases not matched to a gene. Germline V gene sequence: CDR1 PRHDT, CDR2 FYEKMQ (reference sequence). There are 14 residues in the CDR3.

This chain uses TRBV7-8 with TRBJ2-7; no reliable D call. Germline V gene lookup returns CDR1 SGHVS and CDR2 FQNEAQ. Trimming cost V 5 bases and J 0 bases, with 14 bases left between them. The CDR3 totals 15 residues. The CDR3 reads CASSPERFRSYEQYF. CDR3 bases: TGTGCCAGCAGCCCCGAGAGGTTTCGCTCCTACGAGCAGTACTTC.

The chain couples TRBV5-6 to TRBJ1-1; perhaps TRBD1 as D (6 bases). CDR3 size: 16 residues. CDR1 and CDR2 from the germline V gene are SGHDT and YYEEEE. Trimming cost V 2 bases and J 1 base, with 15 bases left between them. Here the CDR3 reads CASSFYRVLGNTEAFF. Here the CDR3 DNA reads TGTGCCAGCAGCTTCTACAGGGTATTGGGGAACACTGAAGCTTTCTTT.

The V and J genes are TRBV5-1 and TRBJ1-1; D is ambiguous. Trimming took off 6 bases at V and 0 bases at J, with 18 bases between the two ends. Germline CDR1 is SGHRS and CDR2 is YFSETQ. This CDR3 has 16 amino acids. CDR3 amino acids: CASTPNSPNMNTEAFF. CDR3 bases: TGCGCCAGCACCCCGAATAGTCCTAACATGAACACTGAAGCTTTCTTT.

This chain links TRBV6-5 with TRBJ2-1; perhaps TRBD1 as D (6 bases). The CDR3 contains 13 residues. V lost 2 bases, J lost 6 bases, and 8 bases lay in between. Germline V gene data show CDR1 as MNHEY and CDR2 as SVGAGI. CDR3 in DNA: TGTGCCAGCAGTTACCAGGGGTTCAATGAGCAGTTCTTC. Its protein is CASSYQGFNEQFF.

J is TRBJ1-3 and V is TRBV2, with no clear D. Germline assignment: CDR1 SNHLY and CDR2 FYNNEI. Trimming left V 6 bases short and J 0 bases short, with 6 bases between. This CDR3 contains 13 residues. The CDR3 DNA reads TGTGCCAGCAGGGCAGACTCTGGAAACACCATATATTTT. Protein: CASRADSGNTIYF.

The chain uses TRBV7-9 and TRBJ2-7, with D uncertain. Germline assignment: CDR1 SEHNR and CDR2 FQNEAQ (reference sequence). The germline V and J ends were trimmed by 5 bases and 0 bases, with 11 bases remaining between them. This CDR3 has 14 amino acids. CDR3 in DNA: TGTGCCAGCAGCCAAGCCGGCATCTCCTACGAGCAGTACTTC. Its translation is CASSQAGISYEQYF.

This clone has only a few counts. J is TRBJ1-1 and V is TRBV5-4; 7 bases are a match to TRBD1. With V trimmed by 4 bases and J by 5 bases, 11 bases remained unmatched. Germline values: CDR1 SGHNT, CDR2 YYREEE (reference sequence). The CDR3 extends over 15 amino acids. CDR3 sequence: CASSPKQGGGTEAFF. CDR3 coding DNA: TGTGCCAGCAGCCCTAAGCAGGGGGGAGGAACTGAAGCTTTCTTT.

This clone was counted a few times. The chain uses TRBV6-5 and TRBJ1-1, with D unclear. CDR3 length equals 14 residues. The germline V gene encodes CDR1 MNHEY and CDR2 SVGAGI. The V end lost 7 bases, the J end lost 0 bases, and 12 bases lay between the germline ends. The CDR3 sequence: CASTGSRMNTEAFF. For the CDR3, the DNA is TGTGCCAGCACCGGGAGCCGCATGAACACTGAAGCTTTCTTT.